This T cell receptor beta chain was captured in a study of blood T cells in healthy people across ages. V was trimmed by 0 bases and J by 1 base, leaving 13 bases between them. The CDR3 consists of 17 residues. CDR1 is MNHEY, CDR2 SVGEGT, per germline. Together with a sample-barcoded 5' primer, a J-beta primer mix was included in a second PCR lasting about 7 to 12 cycles. TCRdb re-analysed the 5' RACE reads in MiXCR, keeping a single row per CDR3 protein. The sample lists a few hundred thousand distinct CDR3 sequences; about 25% were seen once. The receptor was isolated from a woman in her seventies in good health. V and J are TRBV6-2 or TRBV6-3 and TRBJ1-5, with D possibly matching TRBD1 (5 bases). Sequencing was carried out using blood. The CDR3 reads CASSYSKRGFSNQPQHF. In nucleotides, the CDR3 is TGTGCCAGCAGTTACTCGAAAAGGGGCTTCAGCAATCAGCCCCAGCATTTT.